The rows below give T cell receptor beta chains drawn from one sample of a study of T cells in Graves' hyperthyroidism and ophthalmopathy. TCRdb itself ran the multiplex PCR reads through MiXCR, one entry per CDR3 protein. The table lists about 690,000 distinct CDR3 sequences, around a sixth of them singletons. What was sequenced was blood. Receptors originate from a man aged 45-60 years with Graves' hyperthyroidism. CDR3s include the opening cysteine and the closing phenylalanine or tryptophan. Each record gives: J gene, clone size, V gene, D gene, CDR3 DNA, CDR3 protein. D genes are given only for firm matches. Clone size is shown for a subset of rows, as once, few, many or a class of expanded clone.

J: TRBJ2-7
size: .
V: TRBV10-1
D: .
DNA: TGCGCCAGCAGTGAGTCGGGCCTAGCAAAAAGCTCCTACGAGCAGTACTTC
CDR3: CASSESGLAKSSYEQYF

J: TRBJ2-3
size: many
V: TRBV12-3/TRBV12-4
D: .
DNA: TGTGCCAGCAGTTCACCTACAGATACGCAGTATTTT
CDR3: CASSSPTDTQYF

J: TRBJ1-4
size: .
V: TRBV12-3/TRBV12-4
D: .
DNA: TGTGCCAGCAGTTTCGGGGGGCGTACTGAAAGACTGTTTTTT
CDR3: CASSFGGRTERLFF

J: TRBJ2-1
size: .
V: TRBV7-9
D: .
DNA: TGTGCCAGCAGCTTCCTTTCCGAATCGAATGAGCAGTTCTTC
CDR3: CASSFLSESNEQFF

J: TRBJ2-7
size: .
V: TRBV12-3/TRBV12-4
D: TRBD2
DNA: TGTGCCAGCAGTTTGGCGGGAGAGGCCTACGAGCAGTACTTC
CDR3: CASSLAGEAYEQYF

J: TRBJ2-3
size: many
V: TRBV28
D: TRBD1
DNA: TGTGCCAGCAGTCCCCGGGTCGGCAGGGGGACAGATACGCAGTATTTT
CDR3: CASSPRVGRGTDTQYF

J: TRBJ1-1
size: few
V: TRBV5-1
D: TRBD1
DNA: TGCGCCAGCAGCTCCCTCGGACAGGGGGAAACTTTCTTT
CDR3: CASSSLGQGETFF

J: TRBJ1-1
size: many
V: TRBV28
D: TRBD1
DNA: TGTGCCAGCAGTTTCGGCAGGGGGCTGTACACTGAAGCTTTCTTT
CDR3: CASSFGRGLYTEAFF

J: TRBJ2-4
size: .
V: TRBV6-1
D: .
DNA: TGTGCCAGCAGTGACCCCGGGACACTAGCCAAAAACATTCAGTACTTC
CDR3: CASSDPGTLAKNIQYF

J: TRBJ2-3
size: many
V: TRBV12-3/TRBV12-4
D: .
DNA: TGTGCCAGCAGTGAGGACTCTACTAGCACAGATACGCAGTATTTT
CDR3: CASSEDSTSTDTQYF

J: TRBJ2-1
size: many
V: TRBV19
D: .
DNA: TGTGCCAGTAGCCTGACCGGGACCCCAAGGAATGAGCAGTTCTTC
CDR3: CASSLTGTPRNEQFF

J: TRBJ1-1
size: few
V: TRBV5-1
D: TRBD1
DNA: TGCGCCAGCAGCTTTCAGGGGGGTAGCTCCACTGAAGCTTTCTTT
CDR3: CASSFQGGSSTEAFF

J: TRBJ1-2
size: many
V: TRBV6-5
D: .
DNA: TGTGCCAGCAGTTACTCTGGGGGCAACTATGGCTACACCTTC
CDR3: CASSYSGGNYGYTF

J: TRBJ1-2
size: few
V: TRBV3-1
D: .
DNA: TGTGCCAGCAGCCAAGGGGCAGGGAATAACTATGGCTACACCTTC
CDR3: CASSQGAGNNYGYTF